This T cell receptor (beta chain) was obtained from a study of cytomegalovirus exposure and HLA in healthy donors. PCR used 60 Vbeta primers and 13 Jbeta primers. This table comes from immunoSEQ multiplex PCR, and its TCRdb copy is limited to in-frame clones, with some not included. This sample carries under 200,000 clones, about 80% of them seen once, and the ten largest clones take 0.69%. J gave up 8 bases and V 5 bases, and 13 bases lay outside the gene matches. CDR1 is SGHVS and CDR2 is FNYEAQ in the germline V gene. This CDR3 has 15 residues. The specimen sequenced was PBMCs. V usage is TRBV7-6 and J usage is TRBJ1-2; TRBD1 aligns across 8 bases. This TCR was sampled from a woman between 40 and 50 years old in good health and CMV-seronegative. This CDR3 reads CASSPQTGVWEGYTF. The CDR3 DNA is TGTGCCAGCAGCCCCCAGACAGGGGTATGGGAGGGCTACACCTTC.